This TCR beta chain emerged from a study of T-cell memory formation after mild COVID-19. As for the study in general: Clusters were largely donor specific.

CDR1 and CDR2 from the germline V gene are MNHEY and SMNVEV (reference sequence). V was trimmed by 5 bases and J by 12 bases, leaving 19 bases between them. The CDR3 length is 13 residues. The table lists this clonotype with a few counts. The TCR alpha and TCR beta cDNA libraries, bearing sample barcodes and UMIs, were generated by 5'RACE using constant-segment primers. Via MiXCR, TCRdb re-called the 5' RACE reads, giving one row per CDR3 protein. This table holds roughly 250,000 distinct CDR3 sequences, about 16% found once. The source of this sequence is a man aged 18 to 29 who had mild COVID-19 (a few samples of this study predate the infection). Cell type and time point are not known. The sample taken for sequencing was PBMCs or a T cell subset sorted from them (not recorded which). V gene TRBV27 combines with J gene TRBJ1-2, with D uncertain. The CDR3 sequence is CASSPPGSTAHTF. The CDR3 coding sequence is TGTGCCAGCAGTCCCCCCGGGAGTACAGCCCACACCTTC.